This TCR beta chain was captured by sequencing in a study of cytomegalovirus exposure and HLA in healthy donors. Overall study context: A subsequent analysis stated that the 120 or so validation repertoires were run on the same platform as the approximately 710 first-cohort repertoires. Study-wide findings and caveats: The tendency of first-cohort TCR clusters to co-occur in the roughly 120 validation repertoires was the finding of a later analysis.

Libraries were prepared by immunoSEQ multiplex PCR; TCRdb keeps only in-frame clonotypes and omits some of them. The profile shows 200,000 to 250,000 clones, 80% to 85% of them singletons. This clone was detected only a few times. What it recognizes is unknown. The donors were in the 120-subject validation cohort, distinct from the 666-subject first cohort. This CDR3 spans 14 amino acids. Germline CDR1 is MNHEY and CDR2 is SVGAGI. Trimming pared 6 bases from V and 5 bases from J, leaving 14 bases between. The chain employs TRBV6-5 and TRBJ1-5; D possibly corresponds to TRBD1 (6 bases). This clonotype was sampled from a woman younger than 45 in good health and CMV-seropositive. Sample: PBMCs. CDR3 protein: CASRPTGNDQPQHF. The CDR3 nucleotides read TGTGCCAGCAGACCAACAGGGAACGATCAGCCCCAGCATTTT.